This paragraph covers one T cell receptor beta chain sequence. This record belongs to a study of chemoradiotherapy in HPV16-positive cancers. V trimming: 8 bases; J trimming: 3 bases; junction bases outside the gene matches: 5. Germline V gene lookup returns CDR1 MNHNS and CDR2 SASEGT. CDR3 size: 14 residues. Generated by immunoSEQ multiplex PCR, the TCRdb table keeps only in-frame clones and is missing some. This sample has about 13,000 clones; about 85% occur once, and the top ten carry almost 6%. J is TRBJ2-3 and V is TRBV6-1; 10 bases match TRBD2. The origin of this receptor is a human donor with HPV-associated anogenital cancer. Material: blood, obtained from a patient who underwent chemoradiotherapy. This CDR3 reads CASWSSGGTDTQYF. DNA of the CDR3: TGTGCCAGCTGGAGTAGCGGGGGGACAGATACGCAGTATTTT.